This passage covers 32 T cell receptor beta chains from one sample sequenced in a study of human T cells and chemical hapten exposure. As for time point: pre-sensitization, week 0. Treatment reported: therapeutic diphenylcyclopropenone sensitization with weekly scalp DPC. MiXCR, applied by TCRdb to the RACE reads, yields one record per CDR3 protein. Altogether around 350,000 distinct CDR3 sequences are present, roughly 6% being singletons, with the ten largest covering around 8%. Source: whole blood, taken in connection with sensitization to the hapten diphenylcyclopropenone (DPC). The receptors stem from a woman aged 18 to 35 with alopecia areata. Some clones in this sample may be carry-over from other donors' samples.

This rearrangement joins TRBV20-1 to TRBJ1-2, with 7 bases that match TRBD1. Germline V gives CDR1 DFQATT, CDR2 SNEGSKA (reference sequence). Unmatched junction bases numbered 5, after V lost 0 bases and J lost 1 base. The CDR3 runs to 15 residues. CDR3 residues: CSARDPGQLNYGYTF. The CDR3 DNA sequence: TGCAGTGCTAGAGATCCGGGACAGCTTAACTATGGCTACACCTTC.

In this sample, this clonotype turned up a few times. The CDR3 region has the DNA TGTGCCAGCAGCTTAAGGACAGGGGGTAGCTCTGGGGCCAACGTCCTGACTTTC. Its translation is CASSLRTGGSSGANVLTF. The chain carries TRBV7-8 and TRBJ2-6; TRBD1 aligns across 10 bases. The germline gives CDR1 SGHVS, CDR2 FQNEAQ. This CDR3 region has 18 residues. Trimming cost V 2 bases and J 0 bases; bases outside gene matches: 4.

This rearrangement joins TRBV15 to TRBJ2-1; 10 nucleotides line up with TRBD1. The germline V gene encodes CDR1 LNHNV and CDR2 YYDKDF (reference sequence). V shed 5 bases and J 7 bases; nucleotides not matched to a gene: 8. The CDR3 consists of 15 residues. The CDR3 protein is CATSDRDRGVNEQFF. The CDR3 coding sequence is TGTGCCACCAGCGACCGGGACAGGGGAGTTAATGAGCAGTTCTTC.

This clonotype was recorded a few times. This rearrangement joins TRBV5-6 to TRBJ1-2; 8 bases map to TRBD1. This CDR3 is built from 14 residues. Germline lookup yields CDR1 SGHDT and CDR2 YYEEEE. The V segment lost 4 bases and the J segment 8 bases; nucleotides outside the gene matches: 10. CDR3 bases: TGTGCCAGCAGCAATGAATACAGGGGGTACGGCTACACCTTC. The encoded protein is CASSNEYRGYGYTF.

This clonotype was observed at least ten times. Written as DNA, the CDR3 is TGCGCCAGCAGCTTGGAGGACCTCACTGTCTGGTACGAGCAGTACTTC. Its protein product is CASSLEDLTVWYEQYF. J is TRBJ2-7 and V is TRBV5-1; D ambiguous. Germline assignment: CDR1 SGHRS and CDR2 YFSETQ. Trimming shortened V by 0 bases and J by 4 bases, and 17 bases separated the two germline ends. CDR3 size: 16 residues.

The chain carries TRBV28 and TRBJ2-7, with TRBD1 matching 7 bases. Germline trimming cut 2 bases from V and 5 bases from J; bases unmatched to any gene: 3. Germline loops: CDR1 MDHEN, CDR2 SYDVKM. The CDR3 sequence is 13 residues long. This CDR3 reads CASSLGQDNEQYF. CDR3 DNA sequence: TGTGCCAGCAGTTTAGGACAGGATAACGAGCAGTACTTC.

This clonotype was counted between two and nine times. This chain links TRBV19 with TRBJ2-7, with 9 bases that match TRBD2. This CDR3 region has 15 residues. V was pared by 5 bases and J by 0 bases, with 5 bases of the junction left unmatched. From germline, CDR1 is LNHDA and CDR2 SQIVND (reference sequence). In DNA form, the CDR3 reads TGTGCCAGTAGTCCCATAGCGGGGGCCTCCTACGAGCAGTACTTC. Translation gives CASSPIAGASYEQYF.

V usage is TRBV7-9 and J usage is TRBJ2-7, with a weak D call TRBD1 (6 bases). Germline CDR1 is SEHNR and CDR2 is FQNEAQ (reference sequence). V shed 0 bases and J shed 7 bases, with 10 bases lying between them. This CDR3 spans 13 amino acids. CDR3 coding DNA: TGTGCCAGCAGCTTAGCGGGGACACGTGAGCAGTACTTC. Protein product: CASSLAGTREQYF.

This clonotype was detected only a few times. The chain links TRBV12-3 or TRBV12-4 to TRBJ1-2; D unclear. V was cut by 2 bases and J by 3 bases, with 7 bases left in between. The CDR3 contains 13 residues. The CDR3 is CASSLFGDYGYTF. Written as DNA, the CDR3 is TGTGCCAGCAGTTTATTTGGAGACTATGGCTACACCTTC.

CDR3 loop: CSVAEGNEKLFF. In nucleotides, the CDR3 is TGCAGCGTCGCAGAGGGGAATGAAAAACTGTTTTTT. V usage is TRBV29-1 and J usage is TRBJ1-4, with a tentative D call TRBD1 (5 bases). The germline gives CDR1 SQVTM, CDR2 ANQGSEA. The CDR3 consists of 12 residues. The V end lost 6 bases, the J end lost 5 bases, and 10 bases lay between the germline ends.

This clonotype was detected ten times or more. V and J are TRBV12-3 or TRBV12-4 and TRBJ2-3; possible D gene TRBD2, 6 bases. The V end was cut by 3 bases, the J end by 6 bases, with 19 bases between. The CDR3 spans 16 residues. The CDR3 is CASSFLAAIIRDTQYF. CDR3 in DNA: TGTGCCAGCAGTTTCTTAGCGGCGATAATCCGGGATACGCAGTATTTT.

This clonotype was observed a handful of times. The genes are TRBV5-1 and TRBJ2-6, with a weak D call TRBD1 (5 bases). This CDR3 region has 18 residues. Germline V gene lookup returns CDR1 SGHRS and CDR2 YFSETQ. V was cut by 0 bases and J by 0 bases, with 13 bases left in between. The CDR3 here is CASSLARTRDSGANVLTF. The CDR3 DNA follows: TGCGCCAGCAGCTTGGCCCGGACACGCGACTCTGGGGCCAACGTCCTGACTTTC.

This clonotype was seen repeatedly, ten times or more. The chain carries TRBV4-3 and TRBJ2-1; TRBD2 aligns across 8 bases. The germline gives CDR1 LGHNA, CDR2 YSLEER. This CDR3 has 17 amino acids. Unmatched junction bases numbered 8, after V lost 0 bases and J lost 4 bases. The CDR3 is CASSQELPGGPYNEQFF. Written as DNA, the CDR3 is TGCGCCAGCAGCCAAGAGTTACCGGGGGGGCCATACAATGAGCAGTTCTTC.

This clonotype was seen many times. The gene calls are TRBV5-1 and TRBJ2-5; D might be TRBD2 (6 bases). Germline loops: CDR1 SGHRS, CDR2 YFSETQ. The CDR3 is 14 amino acids. Deletions cut 5 bases from V and 1 base from J, with 12 bases between. CDR3 in amino acids: CASSTGGGQETQYF. For the CDR3, the DNA is TGCGCCAGCAGTACCGGGGGTGGCCAAGAGACCCAGTACTTC.

The J gene is TRBJ1-2, the V gene TRBV24-1; no reliable D call. Germline CDR1 reads KGHDR; CDR2 reads SFDVKD. Trimming left V 2 bases short and J 8 bases short, with 20 bases between. The CDR3 covers 16 residues. The CDR3 loop reads CATSDSTGGSSSGYTF. The CDR3 nucleotides read TGTGCCACCAGTGATTCCACGGGAGGCAGTTCGTCCGGCTACACCTTC.

In its sample, this clonotype was seen many times. This chain links TRBV11-3 with TRBJ2-3, with 10 bases that match TRBD2. This CDR3 is built from 16 residues. Germline V gene lookup returns CDR1 SGHNT and CDR2 YENEEA. Trimming took 1 base from V and 1 from J; bases not matched to a gene: 2. CDR3 amino acids: CASSLGTSGRTDTQYF. CDR3 in DNA: TGTGCCAGCAGCTTAGGGACTAGCGGACGCACAGATACGCAGTATTTT. The full variable domain, completed using reference TRBV11-3 and TRBJ2-3, is EAGVVQSPRYKIIEKKQPVAFWCNPISGHNTLYWYLQNLGQGPELLIRYENEEAVDDSQLPKDRFSAERLKGVDSTLKIQPAELGDSAVYLCASSLGTSGRTDTQYFGPGTRLTVL.

This clonotype was detected a few times. This chain uses TRBV4-2 with TRBJ1-5; maybe TRBD1 (6 bases). The CDR3 totals 16 residues. The germline V and J ends were trimmed by 3 bases and 2 bases, with 14 bases remaining between them. CDR1 is LGHNA and CDR2 is YNFKEQ in the germline V gene. The CDR3 reads CASSQEQGGGNQPQHF. The CDR3 DNA follows: TGTGCCAGCAGCCAGGAACAGGGAGGGGGCAATCAGCCCCAGCATTTT.

This clonotype was counted at least ten times. The V and J genes are TRBV6-5 and TRBJ2-7; no clear D gene. Germline V CDR1 and CDR2: MNHEY, SVGAGI. The CDR3 is 12 amino acids. V lost 5 bases and J 5 bases, leaving 10 bases between the germline ends. As DNA, the CDR3 is TGTGCCAGCAGTAGATCGCCGAACGAGCAGTACTTC. It translates to CASSRSPNEQYF.

This chain links TRBV28 with TRBJ2-5; D could derive from TRBD1 or TRBD2 (5 bases each). Germline V lookup: CDR1 MDHEN, CDR2 SYDVKM. The CDR3 has 15 amino acids. The germline V and J ends were trimmed by 1 base and 3 bases, with 12 bases remaining between them. CDR3 loop: CASSLSGTVEETQYF. The CDR3 region has the DNA TGTGCCAGCAGTTTATCGGGGACGGTGGAAGAGACCCAGTACTTC.

This clonotype was observed a few times. The chain recombines TRBV27 with TRBJ2-3; the D gene is possibly TRBD2 (7 bases). The germline V and J ends were trimmed by 10 bases and 3 bases, with 20 bases remaining between them. Germline V gene sequence: CDR1 MNHEY, CDR2 SMNVEV (reference sequence). The CDR3 is made up of 15 amino acids. The CDR3 region is CATLEGGALTDTQYF. CDR3 bases: TGTGCCACCCTTGAGGGGGGGGCTTTGACAGATACGCAGTATTTT.

This chain connects TRBV4-2 to TRBJ2-7, with D perhaps TRBD1 or TRBD2 (5 bases each). The CDR3 is 16 amino acids. CDR1 is LGHNA and CDR2 is YNFKEQ in the germline V gene. The V gene lost 2 bases and the J gene lost 2 bases, with 16 bases spanning the gap. The CDR3 protein is CASSQPTGTDAYEQYF. Written as DNA, the CDR3 is TGTGCCAGCAGCCAACCGACCGGGACGGATGCCTACGAGCAGTACTTC.

This clonotype was found a few times. The chain couples TRBV6-2 or TRBV6-3 to TRBJ2-7; tentatively, D is TRBD1 (5 bases). This CDR3 region has 16 residues. In germline, CDR1 is MNHEY, CDR2 SVGEGT. The V and J ends lost 0 bases and 0 bases respectively, with 12 bases between them. CDR3 protein: CASSYSTRTYSYEQYF. As DNA, the CDR3 is TGTGCCAGCAGTTACTCGACCCGGACATACTCCTACGAGCAGTACTTC.

This clonotype was counted only a few times. The chain is built from TRBV12-3 or TRBV12-4 and TRBJ1-5; D may be TRBD1 (6 bases). Trimming cost V 5 bases and J 5 bases, with 16 bases left between them. The CDR3 length is 15 residues. DNA for the CDR3: TGTGCCAGCAGTGCTGGAGGGGGAGGGGATCAGCCCCAGCATTTT. Amino acids: CASSAGGGGDQPQHF.

This clonotype was observed a handful of times. This chain links TRBV20-1 with TRBJ2-3, with 7 bases identical to TRBD2. The germline V gene has CDR1 DFQATT and CDR2 SNEGSKA (reference sequence). This CDR3 spans 13 amino acids. J lost 6 bases, V lost 5 bases, and 8 bases had no gene match. The CDR3: CSAPLGGSDTQYF. The CDR3 DNA sequence: TGCAGTGCTCCTCTGGGAGGGTCCGATACGCAGTATTTT.

J is TRBJ2-3 and V is TRBV12-3 or TRBV12-4; D is uncertain. Between the trimmed V and J ends, which lost 4 bases and 2 bases, there was a span of 13 bases. CDR3 size: 15 residues. The CDR3 loop reads CASSSPGKSTDTQYF. The CDR3 nucleotides are TGTGCCAGCAGTTCCCCCGGTAAATCCACAGATACGCAGTATTTT.

The V call is TRBV6-2 or TRBV6-3, the J call TRBJ2-5; 9 positions agree with TRBD2. This CDR3 spans 18 amino acids. V was clipped by 2 bases and J by 1 base; unmatched bases: 11. In germline, CDR1 is MNHEY, CDR2 SVGEGT. The CDR3 bases are TGTGCCAGCAGTTACGCTCGGGGCAGCGGGGGGTCCCAAGAGACCCAGTACTTC. Encoded protein: CASSYARGSGGSQETQYF.

This clonotype was counted only a few times. The chain uses TRBV12-5 and TRBJ2-7, with TRBD1 identical over 7 bases. Germline V CDR1 and CDR2: LGHNT, FRNRAP. This CDR3 has 20 amino acids. Unmatched junction bases numbered 21, after V lost 1 base and J lost 3 bases. The DNA for the CDR3 is TGTGCTAGTGGTTTGGAGTACTGGGACAGATCCGACGGGGTAAACTACGAGCAGTACTTC. Its protein is CASGLEYWDRSDGVNYEQYF.

This clonotype was counted many times. The chain is built from TRBV7-9 and TRBJ2-3; TRBD2 aligns across 9 bases. The CDR3 consists of 15 residues. Germline V gene lookup returns CDR1 SEHNR and CDR2 FQNEAQ (reference sequence). V dropped 4 bases and J dropped 4; count of bases not matched to a gene: 6. DNA for the CDR3: TGTGCCAGCAGCTCATCGGCGGGGGGGCCAGATACGCAGTATTTT. This translates into CASSSSAGGPDTQYF.

This chain uses TRBV6-5 with TRBJ2-3; 7 nucleotides match TRBD2. Germline values: CDR1 MNHEY, CDR2 SVGAGI. The CDR3 length is 16 residues. With V trimmed by 6 bases and J by 0 bases, 9 bases remained unmatched. The CDR3: CASRRRGGGSTDTQYF. The DNA of the CDR3 is TGTGCCAGCAGGAGACGGGGCGGGGGTAGCACAGATACGCAGTATTTT.

This clonotype was recorded many times. The chain couples TRBV7-2 to TRBJ2-5, with D unresolved. CDR3 size: 15 residues. The germline V and J ends were trimmed by 1 base and 1 base, with 10 bases remaining between them. Germline lookup yields CDR1 SGHTA and CDR2 FQGNSA. CDR3 sequence reads: CASSLGAGPQETQYF. In nucleotides, the CDR3 is TGTGCCAGCAGCTTAGGCGCAGGCCCCCAAGAGACCCAGTACTTC.

This clonotype was counted ten times or more. V gene TRBV6-1 combines with J gene TRBJ1-4, with TRBD1 matching 12 bases. Germline V CDR1 and CDR2: MNHNS, SASEGT. The CDR3 has 17 residues. J lost 7 bases, V lost 4 bases, and 10 bases had no gene match. CDR3 sequence: CASSGGDRGRLSEKLFF. As DNA, the CDR3 is TGTGCCAGCAGTGGGGGGGACAGGGGGCGCCTCAGTGAAAAACTGTTTTTT.

This clonotype was seen at least ten times. This chain joins TRBV2 and TRBJ1-1; D gene unclear. The CDR3 is 12 amino acids. The ends were cut back, 6 bases at V and 9 bases at J, with 14 bases in the middle. Per the germline V gene, CDR1 is SNHLY and CDR2 is FYNNEI. The CDR3 region is CASRGSDEQAFF. In DNA, the CDR3 is TGTGCCAGCAGGGGTTCGGATGAACAAGCTTTCTTT.